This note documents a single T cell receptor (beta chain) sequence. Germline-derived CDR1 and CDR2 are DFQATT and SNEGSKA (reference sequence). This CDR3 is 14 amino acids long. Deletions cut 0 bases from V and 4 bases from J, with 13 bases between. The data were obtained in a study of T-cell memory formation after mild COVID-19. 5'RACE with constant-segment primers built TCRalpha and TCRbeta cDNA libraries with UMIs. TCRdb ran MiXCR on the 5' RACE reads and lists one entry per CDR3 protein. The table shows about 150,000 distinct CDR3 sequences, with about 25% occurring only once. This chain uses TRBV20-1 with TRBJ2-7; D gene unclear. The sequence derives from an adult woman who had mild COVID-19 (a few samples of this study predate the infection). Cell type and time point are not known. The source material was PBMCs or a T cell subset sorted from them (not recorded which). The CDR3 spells CSARDWASQYEQYF. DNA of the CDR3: TGCAGTGCTAGAGATTGGGCCAGTCAATACGAGCAGTACTTC.